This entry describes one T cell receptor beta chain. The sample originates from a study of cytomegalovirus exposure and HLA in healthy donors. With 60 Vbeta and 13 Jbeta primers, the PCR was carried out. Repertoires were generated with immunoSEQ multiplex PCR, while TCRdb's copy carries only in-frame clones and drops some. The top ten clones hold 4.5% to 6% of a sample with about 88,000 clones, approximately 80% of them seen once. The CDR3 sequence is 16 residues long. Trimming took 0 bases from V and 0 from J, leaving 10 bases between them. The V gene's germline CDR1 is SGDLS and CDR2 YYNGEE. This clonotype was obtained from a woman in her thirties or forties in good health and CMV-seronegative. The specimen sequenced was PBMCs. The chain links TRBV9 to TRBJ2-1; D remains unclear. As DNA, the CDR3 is TGTGCCAGCAGCGTAGCGGCGGTATACTCCTACAATGAGCAGTTCTTC. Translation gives CASSVAAVYSYNEQFF.